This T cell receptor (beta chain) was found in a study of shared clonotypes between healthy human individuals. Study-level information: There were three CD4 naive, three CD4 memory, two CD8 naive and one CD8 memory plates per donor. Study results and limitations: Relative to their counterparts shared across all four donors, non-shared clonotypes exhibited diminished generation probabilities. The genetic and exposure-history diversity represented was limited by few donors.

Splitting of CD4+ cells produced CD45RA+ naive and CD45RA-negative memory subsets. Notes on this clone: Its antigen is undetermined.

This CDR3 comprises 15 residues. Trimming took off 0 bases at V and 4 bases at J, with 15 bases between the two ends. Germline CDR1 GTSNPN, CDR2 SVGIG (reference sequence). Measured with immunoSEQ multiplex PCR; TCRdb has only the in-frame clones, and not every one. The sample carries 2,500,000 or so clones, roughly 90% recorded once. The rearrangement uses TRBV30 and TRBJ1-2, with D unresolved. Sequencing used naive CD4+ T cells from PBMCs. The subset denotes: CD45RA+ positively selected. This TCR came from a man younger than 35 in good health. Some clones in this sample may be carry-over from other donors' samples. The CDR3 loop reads CAWSVQKWMSYGYTF. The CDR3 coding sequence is TGTGCCTGGAGTGTACAAAAGTGGATGAGCTATGGCTACACCTTC.